Shown below are 6 T cell receptor beta chains from a single sample sequenced in a study of spatial heterogeneity in lung cancer. TCRdb analysed the 5' RACE reads with MiXCR anew, one entry per CDR3 protein. The sample lists about 95,000 distinct CDR3 sequences; roughly 8.7% were seen once. The time point: sample taken at primary tumor resection. TCRs were sequenced from unsorted whole RNA of tumor, nontumor lung or PBMC. The sample here was PBMCs, taken at surgery. Receptor source: a male donor with early-stage non-small cell lung cancer.

This clonotype was counted between two and nine times. This chain links TRBV20-1 with TRBJ2-7; maybe TRBD2 (5 bases). This CDR3 region has 13 residues. V dropped 3 bases and J dropped 2 bases, with 11 bases sitting between them. Germline V gives CDR1 DFQATT, CDR2 SNEGSKA (reference sequence). CDR3 protein: CSAREAPTYEQYF. The CDR3 DNA reads TGCAGTGCTAGGGAGGCCCCCACCTACGAGCAGTACTTC.

There are many counts of this clonotype. This rearrangement joins TRBV18 to TRBJ2-7, with 7 bases matching TRBD1. Per the germline V gene, CDR1 is KGHSH and CDR2 is LQKENI. The trim removed 2 bases at V and 5 bases at J, leaving 6 bases unmatched. This CDR3 spans 14 amino acids. The CDR3 sequence is CASSPTNRGNEQYF. The CDR3, as DNA: TGTGCCAGCTCACCAACGAACAGGGGAAACGAGCAGTACTTC.

This clonotype has a count of ten or more. This chain connects TRBV30 to TRBJ1-2; D uncertain. This CDR3 has 12 residues. Germline values: CDR1 GTSNPN, CDR2 SVGIG (reference sequence). V shed 3 bases and J shed 9 bases, with 14 bases lying between them. CDR3 coding DNA: TGTGCCTGGAGCGCCACTACCCGGAGCTACACCTTC. Translation gives CAWSATTRSYTF.

V usage is TRBV5-6 and J usage is TRBJ1-4; D unclear. Between the trimmed V and J ends, which lost 5 bases and 5 bases, there was a span of 16 bases. The CDR3 runs 15 residues. CDR1 is SGHDT, CDR2 YYEEEE, per germline. CDR3 nucleotides: TGTGCCAGCAGTCGGAGGGTATCCGGAAATGAAAAACTGTTTTTT. Translating gives CASSRRVSGNEKLFF.

This clonotype appeared many times. This sequence joins TRBV27 and TRBJ2-7; 8 bases are a match to TRBD1. Losses at the gene ends were 6 bases for V and 4 bases for J; bases not matched to a gene: 11. The CDR3 has 15 residues. Germline loops: CDR1 MNHEY, CDR2 SMNVEV (reference sequence). In nucleotides, the CDR3 is TGTGCCAGCAGCCGTGACCGGGACAGGAGGTACGAGCAGTACTTC. Amino acids: CASSRDRDRRYEQYF.

The genes are TRBV30 and TRBJ2-3; D call uncertain. This CDR3 is built from 11 residues. Between the trimmed V and J ends, which lost 4 bases and 7 bases, there was a span of 9 bases. In germline, CDR1 is GTSNPN, CDR2 SVGIG (reference sequence). In nucleotides, the CDR3 is TGTGCCTGGATGGCCCAGAATACGCAGTATTTT. Protein: CAWMAQNTQYF.